What follows are 8 T cell receptor beta chains derived from one specimen sequenced in a study of cytomegalovirus exposure and HLA in healthy donors. The PCR was carried out with 60 Vbeta primers and 13 Jbeta primers. Using immunoSEQ multiplex PCR, the repertoire was profiled, and TCRdb retains in-frame clones only, with some absent. The table records 130,000 to 150,000 clones, 80% of them present only once. The specimen sequenced was PBMCs. Every receptor here comes from a man aged 35-49 years in good health and CMV-seropositive.

The genes are TRBV5-1 and TRBJ2-2, with 9 bases matching TRBD1. The J segment lost 4 bases and the V segment lost 1 base, leaving 5 bases of the junction unmatched. Germline assignment: CDR1 SGHRS and CDR2 YFSETQ. The CDR3 is made up of 16 amino acids. The DNA for the CDR3 is TGCGCCAGCAGCTTGTTGGGACAGGGTTCCACCGGGGAGCTGTTTTTT. It yields the protein CASSLLGQGSTGELFF.

The chain has TRBV6-5 and TRBJ2-7; D perhaps matches TRBD1 (5 bases). The CDR3 contains 15 residues. Trimming cost V 5 bases and J 3 bases, with 17 bases left between them. Germline CDR1 MNHEY, CDR2 SVGAGI. In nucleotides, the CDR3 is TGTGCCAGCAGTCGCCCATCTCAGGGATACTACGAGCAGTACTTC. As protein: CASSRPSQGYYEQYF.

The rearrangement joins TRBV9 to TRBJ2-2, with 7 positions matching TRBD1. CDR3 length: 14 residues. V lost 4 bases to trimming and J lost 5 bases; unmatched junction nucleotides: 5. Germline V gene lookup returns CDR1 SGDLS and CDR2 YYNGEE. The CDR3 sequence: CASSSLTGTGELFF. The CDR3 region has the DNA TGTGCCAGCAGCTCCTTGACAGGGACCGGGGAGCTGTTTTTT.

In this sample, this clone turned up once. The chain recombines TRBV28 with TRBJ1-1, with unresolved D. The ends were cut back, 5 bases at V and 0 bases at J, with 7 bases in the middle. Germline V lookup: CDR1 MDHEN, CDR2 SYDVKM. The CDR3 covers 13 residues. In DNA, the CDR3 is TGTGCCAGCAGTGCGGTCCTGAACACTGAAGCTTTCTTT. Protein: CASSAVLNTEAFF.

V and J are TRBV27 and TRBJ2-3; D uncertain. Between the trimmed V and J ends, which lost 6 bases and 3 bases, there was a span of 13 bases. The germline V gene has CDR1 MNHEY and CDR2 SMNVEV (reference sequence). The CDR3 spans 14 residues. CDR3 bases: TGTGCCAGCAGCCCCCTTCTTCTTACAGATACGCAGTATTTT. It codes for CASSPLLLTDTQYF.

The chain is built from TRBV7-2 and TRBJ1-3; 10 bases agree with TRBD1. The CDR3 consists of 16 residues. Per the germline V gene, CDR1 is SGHTA and CDR2 is FQGNSA. After removal of 3 bases from V and 2 bases from J, the junction contained 4 bases not matched to a gene. The CDR3 spells CASSFLDRGPGNTIYF. The CDR3 bases are TGTGCCAGCAGCTTTCTCGACAGGGGGCCTGGAAACACCATATATTTT.

A few counts support this clone. This chain links TRBV4-3 with TRBJ1-3; possible D gene TRBD1, 5 bases. The V gene's germline CDR1 is LGHNA and CDR2 YSLEER. Trimming removed 0 bases from V and 2 bases from J, with 20 bases in between. The CDR3 totals 19 residues. CDR3 nucleotides: TGCGCCAGCAGCCAAGATCTTCCCAAGGTAGCAGGGACTGGAAACACCATATATTTT. This encodes CASSQDLPKVAGTGNTIYF.

The chain joins TRBV30 to TRBJ1-1, with 9 bases fitting TRBD1. CDR1 GTSNPN and CDR2 SVGIG come from the germline V gene (reference sequence). With 2 bases clipped from V and 6 bases from J, the junction kept 7 bases outside the gene matches. This CDR3 has 14 amino acids. CDR3 nucleotides: TGTGCCTGGAGTTCTGGACAGGGGAGGGCTGAAGCTTTCTTT. Protein sequence: CAWSSGQGRAEAFF.